This T cell receptor (beta chain) was captured by sequencing in a study of cytomegalovirus exposure and HLA in healthy donors. A remark on this clone: Its antigen is unknown.

Study observations and caveats: TRBV6-2, TRBV6-3 and some other V segments were excluded as indistinguishable.

The CDR3 loop spans 19 amino acids. V lost 2 bases, J lost 1 base, and 17 bases stayed unmatched. CDR1 and CDR2 (germline): MNHEY, SMNVEV (reference sequence). In the PCR, 60 Vbeta and 13 Jbeta primers were used. TCRdb keeps only in-frame clones here, not all; method: immunoSEQ multiplex PCR. The table has 90,000 to 120,000 clones, roughly 87% seen once. Sequencing was performed on PBMCs. The receptor's source is a man aged 25 to 40 in good health and CMV-seropositive. V gene TRBV27 combines with J gene TRBJ2-7; 7 nucleotides line up with TRBD1. The CDR3 loop is CASSLKGGPPGQWSYEQYF. CDR3 coding DNA: TGTGCCAGCAGTTTAAAGGGCGGGCCCCCGGGACAGTGGTCCTACGAGCAGTACTTC.